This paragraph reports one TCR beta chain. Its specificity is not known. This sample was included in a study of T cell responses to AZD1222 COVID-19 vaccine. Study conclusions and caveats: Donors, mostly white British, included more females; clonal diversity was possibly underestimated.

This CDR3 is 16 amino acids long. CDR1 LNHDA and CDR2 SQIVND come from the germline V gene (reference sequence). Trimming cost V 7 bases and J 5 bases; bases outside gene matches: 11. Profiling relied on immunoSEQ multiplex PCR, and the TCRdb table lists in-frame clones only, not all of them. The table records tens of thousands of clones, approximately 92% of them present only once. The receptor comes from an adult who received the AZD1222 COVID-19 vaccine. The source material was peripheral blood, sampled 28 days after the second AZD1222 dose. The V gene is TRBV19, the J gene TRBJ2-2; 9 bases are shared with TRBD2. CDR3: CASIRREGRFTGELFF. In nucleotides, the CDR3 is TGTGCCAGTATCAGGCGGGAGGGCCGTTTTACCGGGGAGCTGTTTTTT.